The present TCR beta chain was sequenced within a study of T cell clonality in common variable immunodeficiency. Study outcomes and limitations: Fewer TCRbeta clones were shared among CVID subjects than controls. Fewer deletions and N-nucleotide insertions were reportedly seen in common variable immunodeficiency TCR beta sequences.

This CDR3 contains 12 residues. The V gene lost 6 bases and the J gene lost 6 bases, with 11 bases spanning the gap. Germline lookup yields CDR1 SNHLY and CDR2 FYNNEI. Ten or more counts support this clone. What it recognizes is unknown. The read falls 3 residues short of the CDR3 end, and the missing part is taken from the germline J gene. Assay used: immunoSEQ multiplex PCR; TCRdb lists only in-frame clones, some missing. Recorded here are about 7,300 clones, none singletons. J is TRBJ1-1 and V is TRBV2; D is ambiguous. The sequenced sample consisted of peripheral blood mononuclear cells. This sequence was found in a human donor with common variable immunodeficiency. CDR3 DNA (partial): TGTGCCAGCAGAATCTATGTCGCTGAA. Encoded protein: CASRIYVAE. The full CDR3 protein reads CASRIYVAEAFF.